The 27 T cell receptor beta chains below come from one sample, sequenced in a study of response to subunit inactivated influenza vaccine. Each CDR3 protein gets one entry after TCRdb re-called the RT-PCR reads with MiXCR. This sample has approximately 730,000 distinct CDR3 sequences; about 15% occur once, and the top ten carry around 7%. Specimen: PBMCs from blood, collected approximately 15 days before vaccination. Receptors were obtained from a man aged 50 to 60 who received an inactivated influenza vaccine.

This clonotype was counted ten times or more. The CDR3 nucleotides are TGTGCCAGCAGCTTGTCGGGGATCTATGGCTACACCTTC. It is translated as CASSLSGIYGYTF. The chain joins TRBV5-4 to TRBJ1-2; no firm D call. Germline-derived CDR1 and CDR2 are SGHNT and YYREEE (reference sequence). V was shortened by 1 base and J by 4 bases, with 8 bases between the two germline ends. CDR3 length equals 13 residues.

J is TRBJ2-3 and V is TRBV12-3 or TRBV12-4; D is possibly TRBD2 (6 bases). The CDR3 sequence is 14 residues long. Trimming stripped 6 bases from V and 0 bases from J, with 10 bases between. The DNA for the CDR3 is TGTGCCAGCAGACCTAGCGTTAGCACAGATACGCAGTATTTT. Its translation is CASRPSVSTDTQYF.

This chain joins TRBV29-1 and TRBJ2-3; D unclear. The V and J ends lost 6 bases and 0 bases respectively, with 4 bases between them. Germline lookup yields CDR1 SQVTM and CDR2 ANQGSEA. The CDR3 has 11 residues. CDR3 in amino acids: CSVDSTDTQYF. CDR3 bases: TGCAGCGTCGACAGCACAGATACGCAGTATTTT.

This chain connects TRBV11-2 to TRBJ2-3; D is undetermined. CDR1 SGHAT and CDR2 FQNNGV come from the germline V gene. This CDR3 contains 13 residues. The ends were cut back, 5 bases at V and 7 bases at J, with 13 bases in the middle. Here the CDR3 DNA reads TGTGCCAGCAGCCCCCAAGGTGGCTATACGCAGTATTTT. It is translated as CASSPQGGYTQYF.

Comments on this clonotype: One end of the junction fails to match germline, which may point to a read error. The chain is built from TRBV12-3 or TRBV12-4 and TRBJ1-2; perhaps TRBD1 as D (6 bases). This CDR3 has 12 residues. The CDR3 loop is CPSRSQGFGYTF. Written as DNA, the CDR3 is TGTCCCAGCAGGTCTCAGGGGTTTGGCTACACCTTC.

The gene calls are TRBV10-2 and TRBJ1-5; D unresolved. Between the trimmed V and J ends, which lost 10 bases and 3 bases, there was a span of 16 bases. CDR1 WSHSY and CDR2 SAAADI come from the germline V gene. The CDR3 is 14 residues long. The CDR3 loop reads CATSSDGFNQPQHF. CDR3 sequence (DNA): TGCGCCACCTCATCGGACGGCTTCAATCAGCCCCAGCATTTT.

This clonotype appeared a few times. The chain has TRBV15 and TRBJ2-3; 8 bases fit TRBD2. The CDR3 consists of 16 residues. Looked up from germline, CDR1 is LNHNV and CDR2 is YYDKDF (reference sequence). V shed 3 bases and J 0 bases; nucleotides not matched to a gene: 5. The chain's CDR3 is CATSRGLEESTDTQYF. In DNA, the CDR3 is TGTGCCACCAGCAGGGGACTAGAGGAGAGCACAGATACGCAGTATTTT.

This clonotype has a handful of counts. The chain joins TRBV7-2 to TRBJ2-1, with a possible D match to TRBD2 (5 bases). This CDR3 has 14 amino acids. V lost 1 base and J 8 bases, leaving 12 bases between the germline ends. Germline CDR1 reads SGHTA; CDR2 reads FQGNSA. For the CDR3, the DNA is TGTGCCAGCAGCTTAGTGGCGGGCATGGATGAGCAGTTCTTC. Translating it yields CASSLVAGMDEQFF.

This clonotype was observed a handful of times. CDR3 in DNA: TGCGCCAGCAGCTTGATTAGCGGGGGGGCCCGAGAGACCCAGTACTTC. This encodes CASSLISGGARETQYF. This sequence joins TRBV5-1 and TRBJ2-5; 11 bases align to TRBD2. Germline loops: CDR1 SGHRS, CDR2 YFSETQ. The CDR3 is 16 amino acids. V trimming: 1 base; J trimming: 4 bases; junction bases outside the gene matches: 6.

In its sample, this clonotype was seen a few times. This chain uses TRBV7-8 with TRBJ1-5, with a possible D match to TRBD1 (5 bases). Per germline, CDR1 SGHVS and CDR2 FQNEAQ. The V and J ends lost 1 base and 8 bases respectively, with 12 bases between them. This CDR3 is built from 14 residues. The CDR3 DNA reads TGTGCCAGCAGCTTAGAATCTGGGGGAAAGCCCCAGCATTTT. This codes for CASSLESGGKPQHF.

This clonotype was seen a handful of times. The V call is TRBV14, the J call TRBJ1-2, with D unclear. The V and J ends lost 1 base and 8 bases respectively, with 11 bases between them. The V gene's germline CDR1 is SGHDN and CDR2 FVKESK. The CDR3 length is 13 residues. The CDR3 region has the DNA TGTGCCAGCAGCCAAGCGGTGGGTTTCGGCTACACCTTC. Translated, it gives CASSQAVGFGYTF.

This clonotype was seen only a few times. This rearrangement joins TRBV6-2 or TRBV6-3 to TRBJ2-7, with 13 bases identical to TRBD2. The ends lost 6 bases at V and 5 bases at J; junction bases unmatched: 13. Germline values: CDR1 MNHEY, CDR2 SVGEGT. The CDR3 has 17 residues. The CDR3 region is CASSTRLAGGFRNEQYF. Written as DNA, the CDR3 is TGTGCCAGCAGCACCAGACTAGCGGGAGGTTTCCGGAACGAGCAGTACTTC.

This clonotype has ten or more counts. V is TRBV20-1 and J is TRBJ2-7; the D is unclear. The CDR3 loop spans 14 amino acids. Germline V lookup: CDR1 DFQATT, CDR2 SNEGSKA (reference sequence). Trimming shortened V by 0 bases and J by 4 bases, and 13 bases separated the two germline ends. The CDR3: CSAREGNTWYEQYF. CDR3 in DNA: TGCAGTGCTAGAGAGGGAAACACTTGGTACGAGCAGTACTTC.

The chain is built from TRBV7-2 and TRBJ2-1; 8 nucleotides align to TRBD1. V lost 5 bases and J lost 9; bases outside the gene matches: 15. The germline V gene encodes CDR1 SGHTA and CDR2 FQGNSA. This CDR3 is built from 16 residues. The CDR3: CASSPTAPGQATEQFF. DNA for the CDR3: TGTGCCAGCAGCCCAACAGCACCGGGACAGGCGACTGAGCAGTTCTTC.

This clonotype was seen more than once but under ten times. The V gene is TRBV9, the J gene TRBJ2-3, with TRBD2 matching 8 bases. CDR3 size: 16 residues. Per germline, CDR1 SGDLS and CDR2 YYNGEE. Losses at the gene ends were 5 bases for V and 2 bases for J; bases not matched to a gene: 10. Written as DNA, the CDR3 is TGTGCCAGCAGTACCACCGGGACTAGTTACACAGATACGCAGTATTTT. Amino acid sequence: CASSTTGTSYTDTQYF.

This clonotype was counted at least ten times. V and J are TRBV25-1 and TRBJ2-7, with no clear D. Germline V gene sequence: CDR1 MGHDK, CDR2 SYGVNS. V lost 5 bases and J lost 3, with 11 bases in between. The CDR3 has 13 residues. CDR3 in amino acids: CASSQHALYEQYF. Here the CDR3 DNA reads TGTGCCAGCAGTCAGCACGCCCTCTACGAGCAGTACTTC.

This chain links TRBV20-1 with TRBJ1-5; no firm D call. V was trimmed by 1 base and J by 4 bases, leaving 11 bases between them. Germline values: CDR1 DFQATT, CDR2 SNEGSKA (reference sequence). CDR3 length: 14 residues. CDR3 loop: CSARVGSGNQPQHF. The CDR3 nucleotides read TGCAGTGCTAGAGTCGGGTCTGGGAATCAGCCCCAGCATTTT.

This clonotype has more than one count but fewer than ten. J is TRBJ1-4 and V is TRBV7-9, with D maybe TRBD1 (5 bases). Germline assignment: CDR1 SEHNR and CDR2 FQNEAQ (reference sequence). The CDR3 loop spans 15 amino acids. The V end lost 5 bases, the J end lost 4 bases, and 14 bases lay between the germline ends. The CDR3: CASSPPGPINEKLFF. CDR3 bases: TGTGCCAGCAGCCCCCCGGGACCGATTAATGAAAAACTGTTTTTT. Together with reference TRBV7-9 and TRBJ1-4, the CDR3 gives the full variable domain: DTGVSQNPRHKITKRGQNVTFRCDPISEHNRLYWYRQTLGQGPEFLTYFQNEAQLEKSRLLSDRFSAERPKGSFSTLEIQRTEQGDSAMYLCASSPPGPINEKLFFGSGTQLSVL.

The chain uses TRBV7-9 and TRBJ2-1, with 10 bases fitting TRBD2. The CDR3 loop spans 15 amino acids. J was trimmed by 3 bases and V by 2 bases; bases with no gene match: 1. Looked up from germline, CDR1 is SEHNR and CDR2 is FQNEAQ (reference sequence). The CDR3 DNA is TGTGCCAGCAGCTTACAGCGGGGGGGCTACAATGAGCAGTTCTTC. As protein: CASSLQRGGYNEQFF.

The genes are TRBV7-9 and TRBJ1-3; D is undetermined. CDR3 length: 15 amino acids. Trimming removed 5 bases at V and 2 bases at J, with 13 bases between. CDR1 SEHNR and CDR2 FQNEAQ come from the germline V gene (reference sequence). CDR3 sequence reads: CASSGWTGTGNTIYF. The CDR3 bases are TGTGCCAGCAGCGGCTGGACCGGGACTGGAAACACCATATATTTT.

CDR3 DNA sequence: TGTGCCAGCAGTATTGGGGGGCAGAGGCCCCAGCATTTT. Translated, it gives CASSIGGQRPQHF. The chain is built from TRBV2 and TRBJ1-5; perhaps TRBD1 as D (6 bases). Germline values: CDR1 SNHLY, CDR2 FYNNEI. The CDR3 has 13 residues. V lost 5 bases to trimming and J lost 9 bases, with 14 bases between them.

This clonotype was recorded a few times. The V call is TRBV28, the J call TRBJ2-7; 8 bases line up with TRBD1. The V gene's germline CDR1 is MDHEN and CDR2 SYDVKM. The CDR3 is made up of 15 amino acids. V trimming: 5 bases; J trimming: 6 bases; junction bases outside the gene matches: 12. For the CDR3, the DNA is TGTGCCAGCAGTCCCACAAATCTACAGGGGGGCGAGCAGTACTTC. Translating it yields CASSPTNLQGGEQYF.

V is TRBV12-3 or TRBV12-4 and J is TRBJ2-3; the match to TRBD2 covers 10 bases. This CDR3 contains 16 residues. J gave up 2 bases and V 5 bases, and 7 bases lay outside the gene matches. In DNA, the CDR3 is TGTGCCAGCAGTATGGGGGGACTAGCGCTCACAGATACGCAGTATTTT. This codes for CASSMGGLALTDTQYF.

The sample holds a few counts of this clonotype. This sequence joins TRBV7-2 and TRBJ1-1; TRBD1 is a possible D gene (5 bases). The CDR3 spans 14 residues. V lost 5 bases to trimming and J lost 1 base, with 11 bases between them. The germline V gene has CDR1 SGHTA and CDR2 FQGNSA. The CDR3 reads CASSTQGGNTEAFF. The CDR3 bases are TGTGCCAGCAGCACCCAGGGTGGGAACACTGAAGCTTTCTTT.

Only a few counts were recorded for this clonotype. This chain uses TRBV2 with TRBJ2-1; 7 bases line up with TRBD1. V dropped 1 base and J dropped 8; count of bases not matched to a gene: 8. Germline V gene data show CDR1 as SNHLY and CDR2 as FYNNEI. CDR3 length: 15 amino acids. The CDR3 DNA sequence: TGTGCCAGCAGTGAAGGGACAGGACTCTTCCATGAGCAGTTCTTC. Its translation: CASSEGTGLFHEQFF.

CDR3 sequence: CASSLMGVYETQYF. CDR3 in DNA: TGCGCCAGCAGCTTAATGGGGGTATATGAGACCCAGTACTTC. The rearrangement joins TRBV5-1 to TRBJ2-5; D may correspond to TRBD1 or TRBD2 (5 bases each). This CDR3 contains 14 residues. The germline V gene has CDR1 SGHRS and CDR2 YFSETQ. The V end lost 2 bases, the J end lost 5 bases, and 13 bases lay between the germline ends.

The CDR3 region is CASRKTSGIGDTQYF. The CDR3 region has the DNA TGTGCCAGCAGGAAGACTAGCGGGATTGGAGATACGCAGTATTTT. This sequence joins TRBV2 and TRBJ2-3; 11 bases agree with TRBD2. V dropped 6 bases and J dropped 5; count of bases not matched to a gene: 7. The germline gives CDR1 SNHLY, CDR2 FYNNEI. The CDR3 is 15 residues long. Drawing the rest from reference TRBV2 and TRBJ2-3, the complete variable domain is EPEVTQTPSHQVTQMGQEVILRCVPISNHLYFYWYRQILGQKVEFLVSFYNNEISEKSEIFDDQFSVERPDGSNFTLKIRSTKLEDSAMYFCASRKTSGIGDTQYFGPGTRLTVL.